A single sample is the source of the 27 T cell receptor beta chains below, sequenced in a study of T cell changes during pregnancy in multiple sclerosis. Only in-frame clones appear in the TCRdb table, and some are missing; sequencing was by immunoSEQ multiplex PCR. The sample consists of almost 65,000 clones, about 92% of them appearing once. Sequencing used peripheral blood, obtained in the first trimester of pregnancy. These receptors originate from a female donor with multiple sclerosis, enrolled in a pregnancy study.

The V call is TRBV11-3, the J call TRBJ2-2, with 7 bases that match TRBD1. V trimming: 5 bases; J trimming: 5 bases; junction bases outside the gene matches: 14. The germline V gene has CDR1 SGHNT and CDR2 YENEEA. The CDR3 is 17 residues long. CDR3 DNA sequence: TGTGCCAGCAGCCCAAGTCCCCGGACAGGCGAAACCGGGGAGCTGTTTTTT. It specifies CASSPSPRTGETGELFF.

This clone was counted a single time. The chain joins TRBV5-6 to TRBJ1-1; D possibly corresponds to TRBD1 (5 bases). Germline assignment: CDR1 SGHDT and CDR2 YYEEEE. Trimming took 6 bases from V and 3 from J, leaving 15 bases between them. The CDR3 is 14 amino acids. As DNA, the CDR3 is TGTGCCAGCATCATGGGGGGTAGGGACACTGAAGCTTTCTTT. The encoded protein is CASIMGGRDTEAFF.

The rearrangement links TRBV4-3 to TRBJ2-1, with D perhaps matching TRBD1 (6 bases). Germline-derived CDR1 and CDR2 are LGHNA and YSLEER. V lost 5 bases to trimming and J lost 3 bases, with 11 bases between them. This CDR3 is 14 amino acids long. The CDR3 DNA reads TGCGCCAGCAGCAAGAGGGACATCTACAATGAGCAGTTCTTC. Protein: CASSKRDIYNEQFF.

The V and J genes are TRBV5-8 and TRBJ2-1, with TRBD2 identical over 13 bases. The trim removed 4 bases at V and 8 bases at J, leaving 15 bases unmatched. The CDR3 runs 18 residues. Germline V lookup: CDR1 SGHTS, CDR2 YDEGEE. The DNA of the CDR3 is TGTGCCAGCAGCCCTGGACTAGCGGGAGTCCTAGCTGTCTATGAGCAGTTCTTC. This sequence encodes CASSPGLAGVLAVYEQFF.

This clone was found once. The rearrangement links TRBV19 to TRBJ2-3; D might be TRBD1 (5 bases). This CDR3 has 15 residues. Per the germline V gene, CDR1 is LNHDA and CDR2 is SQIVND (reference sequence). Trimming cost V 0 bases and J 2 bases, with 9 bases left between them. The CDR3 here is CASSIDRVDTDTQYF. The CDR3 nucleotides are TGTGCCAGTAGTATAGACAGGGTGGACACAGATACGCAGTATTTT.

The chain carries TRBV27 and TRBJ2-3; tentative D call: TRBD2 (5 bases). Germline V gene lookup returns CDR1 MNHEY and CDR2 SMNVEV (reference sequence). CDR3 length: 12 amino acids. The V end was cut by 5 bases, the J end by 4 bases, with 7 bases between. The CDR3 DNA is TGTGCCAGCAGTGGAGGTCCAGATACGCAGTATTTT. Translation: CASSGGPDTQYF.

The V call is TRBV13, the J call TRBJ1-1, with 9 bases matching TRBD1. This CDR3 has 16 amino acids. V shed 5 bases and J 3 bases; nucleotides not matched to a gene: 10. Per the germline V gene, CDR1 is PRHDT and CDR2 is FYEKMQ (reference sequence). Here the CDR3 reads CASSDQTGGNHTEAFF. As DNA, the CDR3 is TGTGCCAGCAGCGACCAAACAGGGGGCAACCACACTGAAGCTTTCTTT.

This clone was observed a few times. The genes are TRBV5-1 and TRBJ1-2; 7 bases align to TRBD1. Germline V gene data show CDR1 as SGHRS and CDR2 as YFSETQ. This CDR3 contains 13 residues. With V trimmed by 4 bases and J by 6 bases, 6 bases remained unmatched. Here the CDR3 reads CASSETGQNGYTF. The CDR3 nucleotides are TGCGCCAGCAGCGAAACGGGACAGAATGGCTACACCTTC. The whole variable domain, filled in from reference TRBV5-1 and TRBJ1-2, reads KAGVTQTPRYLIKTRGQQVTLSCSPISGHRSVSWYQQTPGQGLQFLFEYFSETQRNKGNFPGRFSGRQFSNSRSEMNVSTLELGDSALYLCASSETGQNGYTFGSGTRLTVV.

CDR3 coding DNA: TGTGCCAGCAGTGGACAGGGGGTGAATGAGCAGTTCTTC. It translates to CASSGQGVNEQFF. The chain carries TRBV2 and TRBJ2-1; 9 bases map to TRBD1. Germline values: CDR1 SNHLY, CDR2 FYNNEI. The CDR3 is 13 residues long. Unmatched junction bases numbered 2, after V lost 4 bases and J lost 7 bases.

This chain joins TRBV29-1 and TRBJ2-2; weak D call: TRBD2 (6 bases). The germline V gene has CDR1 SQVTM and CDR2 ANQGSEA. V lost 4 bases to trimming and J lost 6 bases, with 15 bases between them. The CDR3 consists of 14 residues. This CDR3 is CSVGTGEGPGELFF. Here the CDR3 DNA reads TGCAGCGTTGGGACGGGAGAGGGACCCGGGGAGCTGTTTTTT.

CDR3 region: CASSSHIAREGQETQYF. CDR3 nucleotide sequence: TGTGCCAGCAGTTCCCACATAGCCAGGGAGGGCCAAGAGACCCAGTACTTC. The J gene is TRBJ2-5, the V gene TRBV28; 7 bases are a match to TRBD2. V lost 4 bases to trimming and J lost 1 base; unmatched junction nucleotides: 12. CDR3 length: 17 residues. From germline, CDR1 is MDHEN and CDR2 SYDVKM.

The chain is built from TRBV27 and TRBJ2-4; tentative D call: TRBD1 (6 bases). CDR1 is MNHEY, CDR2 SMNVEV, per germline (reference sequence). The CDR3 is 15 amino acids. With 3 bases removed from V and 0 bases from J, the gap between germline ends came to 9 bases. The CDR3 DNA follows: TGTGCCAGCAGTTTGGGGGCACTAGCCAAAAACATTCAGTACTTC. Amino acid sequence: CASSLGALAKNIQYF.

V gene TRBV18 combines with J gene TRBJ2-1, with TRBD2 matching over 11 bases. The CDR3 has 18 amino acids. Germline V gives CDR1 KGHSH, CDR2 LQKENI. V shed 0 bases and J 3 bases; nucleotides not matched to a gene: 7. The CDR3 DNA reads TGTGCCAGCTCACCACCGGAAACTAGCGGGGGATACTACAATGAGCAGTTCTTC. It is translated as CASSPPETSGGYYNEQFF. Filled out from reference TRBV18 and TRBJ2-1, the complete variable domain reads NAGVMQNPRHLVRRRGQEARLRCSPMKGHSHVYWYRQLPEEGLKFMVYLQKENIIDESGMPKERFSAEFPKEGPSILRIQQVVRGDSAAYFCASSPPETSGGYYNEQFFGPGTRLTVL.

This clone came up once. The genes are TRBV7-2 and TRBJ2-4; no clear D. The CDR3 has 14 amino acids. Germline V CDR1 and CDR2: SGHTA, FQGNSA. Trimming removed 8 bases from V and 2 bases from J, with 13 bases in between. For the CDR3, the DNA is TGTGCCAGCGGCTATCCTAGTTCCAAAAACATTCAGTACTTC. Protein product: CASGYPSSKNIQYF.

V is TRBV5-4 and J is TRBJ2-1, with TRBD1 matching 7 bases. Germline CDR1 and CDR2: SGHNT and YYREEE (reference sequence). CDR3 length equals 15 residues. V dropped 6 bases and J dropped 6; count of bases not matched to a gene: 12. The CDR3 loop is CASIKMQGVINEQFF. For the CDR3, the DNA is TGTGCCAGCATAAAAATGCAGGGGGTTATCAATGAGCAGTTCTTC. Supplemented by reference TRBV5-4 and TRBJ2-1, the full variable domain reads ETGVTQSPTHLIKTRGQQVTLRCSSQSGHNTVSWYQQALGQGPQFIFQYYREEENGRGNFPPRFSGLQFPNYSSELNVNALELDDSALYLCASIKMQGVINEQFFGPGTRLTVL.

The chain has TRBV5-1 and TRBJ2-6, with 7 positions matching TRBD1. The germline CDR1 and CDR2 sequences are SGHRS and YFSETQ. The CDR3 contains 20 residues. The V and J ends lost 4 bases and 0 bases, in that order; junction bases with no gene match: 16. The DNA for the CDR3 is TGCGCCAGCAGCACCATACCGACAGGGCTATTTTCCTCTGGGGCCAACGTCCTGACTTTC. Translating it yields CASSTIPTGLFSSGANVLTF.

The V call is TRBV27, the J call TRBJ2-2; TRBD1 matches 9 bases. Trimming cost V 10 bases and J 3 bases; bases outside gene matches: 27. This CDR3 region has 21 residues. Germline CDR1 MNHEY, CDR2 SMNVEV (reference sequence). The CDR3 sequence: CATLSFSIPGTGKRDTGELFF. As DNA, the CDR3 is TGTGCCACCCTCTCATTCTCAATTCCCGGGACAGGGAAGCGGGACACCGGGGAGCTGTTTTTT.

This chain links TRBV28 with TRBJ1-1, with D possibly matching TRBD1 (5 bases). The CDR3 totals 14 residues. CDR1 is MDHEN, CDR2 SYDVKM, per germline. Trimming removed 3 bases from V and 1 base from J, with 9 bases in between. The CDR3 sequence is CASSFFRENTEAFF. CDR3 coding DNA: TGTGCCAGCAGTTTTTTCAGGGAGAACACTGAAGCTTTCTTT.

The rearrangement links TRBV2 to TRBJ2-7, with 9 bases that match TRBD1. Germline trimming cut 5 bases from V and 7 bases from J; bases unmatched to any gene: 9. The CDR3 runs to 14 residues. Germline V gene sequence: CDR1 SNHLY, CDR2 FYNNEI. The CDR3 loop is CASSPKQGAREQYF. CDR3 coding DNA: TGTGCCAGCAGTCCAAAACAGGGGGCGCGAGAGCAGTACTTC.

CDR3 coding DNA: TGTGCTAGTGGTTTGGGACTTAATAGCAATCAGCCCCAGCATTTT. As protein: CASGLGLNSNQPQHF. J is TRBJ1-5 and V is TRBV12-5; no firm D call. The length of the CDR3 is 15 residues. The germline V and J ends were trimmed by 1 base and 0 bases, with 7 bases remaining between them. The germline V gene has CDR1 LGHNT and CDR2 FRNRAP.

The chain uses TRBV11-2 and TRBJ2-7; possible D gene TRBD2, 6 bases. This CDR3 has 15 amino acids. Germline V gene sequence: CDR1 SGHAT, CDR2 FQNNGV. Trimming left V 4 bases short and J 0 bases short, with 13 bases between. In DNA, the CDR3 is TGTGCCAGCAGCTCAAGGGGCGGGACCTCCTACGAGCAGTACTTC. Translated: CASSSRGGTSYEQYF. Full variable domain (missing parts from reference TRBV11-2 and TRBJ2-7): EAGVAQSPRYKIIEKRQSVAFWCNPISGHATLYWYQQILGQGPKLLIQFQNNGVVDDSQLPKDRFSAERLKGVDSTLKIQPAKLEDSAVYLCASSSRGGTSYEQYFGPGTRLTVT.

The V and J genes are TRBV7-2 and TRBJ1-1, with TRBD1 as a possible D gene (5 bases). The germline V gene has CDR1 SGHTA and CDR2 FQGNSA. The CDR3 runs 13 residues. With 4 bases removed from V and 4 bases from J, the gap between germline ends came to 10 bases. CDR3 loop: CASSYDRTTEAFF. The DNA of the CDR3 is TGTGCCAGCAGCTACGACAGAACCACTGAAGCTTTCTTT.

The chain couples TRBV10-3 to TRBJ1-1, with 8 bases fitting TRBD1. V gave up 2 bases and J gave up 1 base; unmatched junction bases: 6. CDR1 and CDR2 from the germline V gene are ENHRY and SYGVKD. CDR3 length: 16 residues. CDR3 DNA: TGTGCCATCAGTGAGGGTCCCGGGACAGGGAACACTGAAGCTTTCTTT. Translated: CAISEGPGTGNTEAFF.

The chain employs TRBV27 and TRBJ2-7, with 9 positions matching TRBD1. V lost 4 bases to trimming and J lost 6 bases; unmatched junction nucleotides: 7. Germline CDR1 MNHEY, CDR2 SMNVEV (reference sequence). This CDR3 region has 14 residues. The CDR3 region is CASSYRTGVGEQYF. As DNA, the CDR3 is TGTGCCAGCAGTTACCGGACAGGGGTGGGCGAGCAGTACTTC.

This rearrangement joins TRBV4-2 to TRBJ2-1; 12 positions agree with TRBD2. CDR3 size: 16 residues. V shed 0 bases, J shed 5 bases, and the junction held 2 bases outside the gene matches. Germline values: CDR1 LGHNA, CDR2 YNFKEQ. The CDR3 here is CASSQEWTSGNNEQFF. Here the CDR3 DNA reads TGTGCCAGCAGCCAAGAGTGGACTAGCGGGAACAATGAGCAGTTCTTC.

This chain links TRBV10-3 with TRBJ1-1; D gene unclear. Trimming left V 7 bases short and J 0 bases short, with 9 bases between. Germline V lookup: CDR1 ENHRY, CDR2 SYGVKD. The CDR3 has 13 amino acids. The CDR3 here is CAIIDSMNTEAFF. The CDR3 nucleotides are TGTGCCATCATTGATAGCATGAACACTGAAGCTTTCTTT.

The DNA for the CDR3 is TGTGCCAGCAGTGAAGGGTGGGCAGCTCTCTCAAACACTGAAGCTTTCTTT. Translation gives CASSEGWAALSNTEAFF. This chain uses TRBV2 with TRBJ1-1; D unresolved. Germline V lookup: CDR1 SNHLY, CDR2 FYNNEI. The CDR3 contains 17 residues. Trimming stripped 1 base from V and 2 bases from J, with 17 bases between.